This section outlines one T cell receptor beta chain sequence together with its context. Its antigen is not known. The data are from a study of naive and memory T cell subsets. V lost 6 bases to trimming and J lost 6 bases, with 12 bases between them. The CDR3 contains 13 residues. Germline values: CDR1 SNHLY, CDR2 FYNNEI. The library had UMIs added by 3' ligation of an oligonucleotide to TCR cDNA. Unsorted total RNA, roughly 1 to 1,100 ng, was DNase treated before reverse transcription. Study-wide findings and caveats: TCR transcript changes with activation or differentiation may affect this RNA method.

Four PCR rounds used nested alpha and beta constant region primers plus the SP2 primer. For blood and skin samples, reverse transcription used TCR alpha and beta constant primers. TCRdb independently ran MiXCR on the 5' RACE reads; one entry per CDR3 protein. The sample lists some 60,000 distinct CDR3 sequences, 6.5% to 8.5% occurring once. This TCR was sampled from a female donor in good health. V is TRBV2 and J is TRBJ1-5; D possibly corresponds to TRBD1 (6 bases). The CDR3 loop is CASRAGVRQPQHF. CDR3 DNA sequence: TGTGCCAGCAGGGCAGGGGTGCGTCAGCCCCAGCATTTT. Full variable domain (missing parts from reference TRBV2 and TRBJ1-5): EPEVTQTPSHQVTQMGQEVILRCVPISNHLYFYWYRQILGQKVEFLVSFYNNEISEKSEIFDDQFSVERPDGSNFTLKIRSTKLEDSAMYFCASRAGVRQPQHFGDGTRLSIL.